This T cell receptor beta chain was found in a study of OX40 agonist ivuxolimab in advanced cancers. Regarding the complete study: Ivuxolimab, which targeted the costimulatory receptor OX40 (CD134), was an agonistic, fully human IgG2 monoclonal antibody. The point of sequencing TCRbeta in the periphery was to test whether ivuxolimab changed TCR sequence diversity and drove clonal T-cell expansion. Prior anti-PD-1, anti-PD-L1 or anti-CTLA-4 therapy was permitted, and approximately 41% of dose-escalation patients had received checkpoint inhibitors. Intravenous ivuxolimab was administered to patients every 2 weeks at six dose levels: 0.01, 0.1, 0.3, 1.5, 3 and 10 mg/kg. In the dose-escalation cohort, nearly 85% of patients were male, and the mean age was approximately 60 years with a range of roughly 20 to 85. Partial responses occurred in three dose-escalation patients: two with cutaneous melanoma and one with hepatocellular carcinoma. The paper reports the monotherapy dose-escalation portion (N of about 50 patients) of the phase I ivuxolimab trial. Of the roughly 51 dose-escalation patients, hepatocellular carcinoma was present in about 19, melanoma in approximately 15, renal cell carcinoma in 9 and head and neck cancer in 9. Results and caveats for the whole study, not just this receptor: In the 0.1-3.0 mg/kg groups, partial responders had among the lowest normalized peripheral clonal expansion, particularly in CD8+ T cells. At doses of 0.1 to 3.0 mg/kg, clonal expansion of both CD4+ and CD8+ blood T cells was observed from baseline to week 6. After ivuxolimab, more expanded clones were found on average in CD8+ T cells than in CD4+ T cells. Low levels of normalized T-cell clonal expansion were also seen in some patients who did not respond. Which antigens the clonally expanded peripheral T cells were specific for was not determined.

To sequence the TCRbeta CDR3 region, genomic DNA was isolated from the sorted cells. The immunoSEQ Assay was used to sequence the TCRbeta CDR3 regions. TCRdb's version of the immuneACCESS table is confined to in-frame rearrangements and falls short of the full clone set. An unresolved V gene accounts for under half of the shortfall where checked; the remainder is of unknown origin. The sample profile shows approximately 74,000 clones; roughly four fifths of them were found once. Around 5% of the sample is taken by the ten largest. The V and J ends are trimmed by 4 bases and 3 bases, leaving 24 bases between them. As encoded in the germline V gene (reference sequence), CDR1 is SEHNR while CDR2 is FQNEAQ. The CDR3 runs 18 residues from the cysteine to the phenylalanine. Kept here is only the CDR3 DNA, which spans 54 bases and is read in frame from base 1. The trial excluded patients who had a history of autoimmune disease or were on systemic immunosuppression. Peripheral blood for TCR sequencing was drawn from every dose cohort at baseline, at cycle 4 day 1 and at cycle 7 day 1. The samples were drawn from a first-in-human, open-label, multicenter phase I dose-escalation trial of ivuxolimab. The trial enrolled adults with locally advanced or metastatic head and neck squamous cell, hepatocellular, melanoma or renal cell carcinoma. Before TCR sequencing, CD4+ T cells and CD8+ T cells from peripheral blood were sorted into separate populations.

With regard to this clone: The target of this receptor is not known. Per-nucleotide qualities are absent, and no much larger clonotype sits a single base away.

The starting material was CD4+ or CD8+ T cells sorted from blood, obtained in a trial of the OX40 agonist ivuxolimab. This TCR was recovered from an adult with an advanced solid tumor such as melanoma, head and neck, liver or kidney cancer. The sequence is built from TRBV7-9 and TRBJ1-1; TRBD1 might be the D gene, on 6 matching bases. The bases read TGTGCCAGCAGCTCCCGGGGGGCGCGCTTTATCCGGGACACTGAAGCTTTCTTT. Its amino acids are CASSSRGARFIRDTEAFF. With all but the CDR3 taken from the reference TRBV7-9 and TRBJ1-1 genes, the full variable domain is: DTGVSQNPRHKITKRGQNVTFRCDPISEHNRLYWYRQTLGQGPEFLTYFQNEAQLEKSRLLSDRFSAERPKGSFSTLEIQRTEQGDSAMYLCASSSRGARFIRDTEAFFGQGTRLTVV.